One sample yielded the 4 T cell receptor beta chains listed below, sequenced in a study of response to subunit inactivated influenza vaccine. TCRdb redid the calling of the RT-PCR reads with MiXCR, one entry per CDR3 protein. The data show hundreds of thousands of distinct CDR3 sequences, around a fifth seen once. The sequences come from PBMCs from blood, collected less than 22 months after vaccination. The origin of the receptors is a man between 50 and 70 years old who received an inactivated influenza vaccine.

The rearrangement links TRBV20-1 to TRBJ2-3, with a weak D call TRBD2 (5 bases). The CDR3 covers 15 residues. V gave up 0 bases and J gave up 3 bases, with 13 bases separating them. CDR1 and CDR2 (germline): DFQATT, SNEGSKA (reference sequence). The CDR3 loop is CSARDGRDSTDTQYF. The CDR3, as DNA: TGCAGTGCTAGAGACGGACGGGATTCAACAGATACGCAGTATTTT.

The CDR3 reads CAISEGLAGAYEQYF. CDR3 nucleotide sequence: TGTGCCATCAGTGAGGGACTAGCGGGGGCCTACGAGCAGTACTTC. The rearrangement joins TRBV10-3 to TRBJ2-7; 13 positions match TRBD2. The germline V gene has CDR1 ENHRY and CDR2 SYGVKD. With 2 bases clipped from V and 2 bases from J, the junction kept 0 bases outside the gene matches. This CDR3 is 15 amino acids long.

The chain couples TRBV28 to TRBJ1-2; TRBD1 aligns across 9 bases. CDR1 is MDHEN, CDR2 SYDVKM, per germline. V shed 8 bases and J 5 bases; nucleotides not matched to a gene: 12. The CDR3 is 15 amino acids. CDR3 nucleotide sequence: TGTGCCAGCTCAGAACAGGGGGCGACTTGGTATGGCTACACCTTC. Translated: CASSEQGATWYGYTF.

In this sample, this clonotype turned up a few times. The chain carries TRBV7-9 and TRBJ1-2; D gene ambiguous. Germline V gene data show CDR1 as SEHNR and CDR2 as FQNEAQ (reference sequence). Trimming cost V 5 bases and J 0 bases, with 4 bases left between them. The CDR3 length is 12 residues. This CDR3 is CASSRPNYGYTF. In DNA, the CDR3 is TGTGCCAGCAGCCGACCTAACTATGGCTACACCTTC.